The T cell receptor (beta chain) under discussion was sequenced for a study of T cells in localized non-small cell lung cancer. Data came from immunoSEQ multiplex PCR; TCRdb stores just in-frame clones and leaves some out. Seen here are about 92,000 clones, roughly 93% observed once, and the top ten hold roughly 4.3%. The CDR3 is 11 amino acids. CDR1 is DFQATT, CDR2 SNEGSKA, per germline (reference sequence). The trim removed 1 base at V and 15 bases at J, leaving 6 bases unmatched. The sequences come from PBMCs, collected before any cancer treatment. The rearrangement joins TRBV20-1 to TRBJ2-1; 7 nucleotides agree with TRBD2. The sequence was collected from a woman between 35 and 75 years old with stage II squamous cell lung carcinoma. Here the CDR3 DNA reads TGCAGTGCTAGAGTCCCAGCGGGGTGGTTCTTC. Its protein product is CSARVPAGWFF.